A single sample gave rise to the 2 T cell receptor beta chains below, sequenced in a study of cytomegalovirus exposure and HLA in healthy donors. Primers: 60 Vbeta forward and 13 Jbeta reverse. Sequencing was performed with immunoSEQ multiplex PCR; in TCRdb, only in-frame clones are kept and a portion is missing. The table lists 200,000 to 250,000 clones, roughly 80% of them singletons. The specimen was PBMCs. Receptor source: a woman in her thirties or forties in good health and CMV-seropositive.

The chain has TRBV27 and TRBJ2-7; D remains unclear. The CDR3 contains 14 residues. Trimming took off 4 bases at V and 7 bases at J, with 17 bases between the two ends. Germline V gives CDR1 MNHEY, CDR2 SMNVEV (reference sequence). CDR3 in DNA: TGTGCCAGCAGTTACGATATGGTAGTGCGGGAGCAGTACTTC. It encodes CASSYDMVVREQYF.

This rearrangement joins TRBV4-1 to TRBJ2-1; D not certain. The CDR3 contains 12 residues. V lost 1 base, J lost 7 bases, and 5 bases lay in between. CDR1 MGHRA and CDR2 YSYEKL come from the germline V gene. The CDR3 nucleotides are TGCGCCAGCAGCCAAGTTCGGAATGAGCAGTTCTTC. Translation gives CASSQVRNEQFF.